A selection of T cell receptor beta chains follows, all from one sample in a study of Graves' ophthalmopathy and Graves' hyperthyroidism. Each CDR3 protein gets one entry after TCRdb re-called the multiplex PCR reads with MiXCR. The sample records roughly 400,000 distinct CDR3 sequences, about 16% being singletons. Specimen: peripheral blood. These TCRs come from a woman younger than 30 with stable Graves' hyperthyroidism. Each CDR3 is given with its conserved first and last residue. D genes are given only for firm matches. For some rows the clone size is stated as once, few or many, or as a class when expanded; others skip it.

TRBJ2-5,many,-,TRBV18,TGTGCCAGCTCACCGACTAGTCAGCAAGAGACCCAGTACTTC,CASSPTSQQETQYF
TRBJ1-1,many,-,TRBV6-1,TGTGCCACCCTGGTGGGCCTGAACACTGAAGCTTTCTTT,CATLVGLNTEAFF
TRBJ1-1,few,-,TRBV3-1,TGTGCCAGCAGCCAAGGAGGGTTCGCTTTCTTT,CASSQGGFAFF
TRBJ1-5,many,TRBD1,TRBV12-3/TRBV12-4,TGTGCCAGCAGTTTAGTACGGACAGGGGATCAGCCCCAGCATTTT,CASSLVRTGDQPQHF
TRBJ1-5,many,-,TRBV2,TGTGCCACGGGACGCCGGGAGGTCAATCAGCCCCAGCATTTT,CATGRREVNQPQHF
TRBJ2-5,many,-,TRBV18,TGTGCCAGCTCACCACCACAAGAGACCCAGTACTTC,CASSPPQETQYF
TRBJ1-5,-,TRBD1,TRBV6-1,TGTGCCAGCAGTGACCGGGGACAGCCGAATCAGCCCCAGCATTTT,CASSDRGQPNQPQHF
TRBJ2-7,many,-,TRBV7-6,TGTGCCAGCAGCCTATCAGGCGAATCAGGGGATTTGCAGTACTTC,CASSLSGESGDLQYF
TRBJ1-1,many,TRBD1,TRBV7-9,TGTGCCAGCAGCGCCAACAGGGGGCCCCACACTGAAGCTTTCTTT,CASSANRGPHTEAFF
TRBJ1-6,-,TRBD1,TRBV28,TGTGCCAGCAGCCTAGGCGGGACAGGGGGTTCACCCCTCCACTTT,CASSLGGTGGSPLHF
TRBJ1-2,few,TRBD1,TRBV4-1,TGCGCCAGCAGCCAAGCTCCGGGACAGGGGGCGGGTGGCTACACCTTC,CASSQAPGQGAGGYTF
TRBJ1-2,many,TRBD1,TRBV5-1,TGTGCCAGCAGCTTAGGGACAGGGAACTATGGCTACACCTTC,CASSLGTGNYGYTF
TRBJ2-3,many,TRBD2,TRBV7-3,TGTGCCAGCAGCTTGGGACTAGCGGCGTGGGGCACAGATACGCAGTATTTT,CASSLGLAAWGTDTQYF
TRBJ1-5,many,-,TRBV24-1,TGTGCCACCAGCCGACAGGGCAATCAGCCCCAGCATTTT,CATSRQGNQPQHF
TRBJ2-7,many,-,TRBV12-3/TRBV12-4,TGTGCCAGCAGTTTCGGGGGCCTATACTACGAGCAGTACTTC,CASSFGGLYYEQYF
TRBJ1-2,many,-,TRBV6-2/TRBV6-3,TGTGCCAGCAGCCCAACCAACTATGGCTACACCTTC,CASSPTNYGYTF
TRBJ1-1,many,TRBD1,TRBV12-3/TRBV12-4,TGTGCCAGCAGTGCCGAGGGACAGGGAACTGAAGCTTTCTTT,CASSAEGQGTEAFF
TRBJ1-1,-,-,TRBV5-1,TGCGCCAGCACCGGGGGGGGGGCGAGCACTGAAGCTTTCTTT,CASTGGGASTEAFF
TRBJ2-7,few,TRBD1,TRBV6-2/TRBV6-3,TGTGCCAGCAGGGAACAGGGGGTTACCTACGAGCAGTACTTC,CASREQGVTYEQYF
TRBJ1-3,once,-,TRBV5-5,TGTGCCAGCAGCTTCGGCCAGCTCTCTGGAAACACCATATATTTT,CASSFGQLSGNTIYF
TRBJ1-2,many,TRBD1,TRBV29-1,TGCAGCGTTGACAGGACAGGGCTTGGCTACACCTTC,CSVDRTGLGYTF
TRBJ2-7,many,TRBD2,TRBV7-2,TGTGCCAGCAGCCCAGGGACTAGCGACTACGAGCAGTACTTC,CASSPGTSDYEQYF
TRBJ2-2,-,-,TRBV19,TGTGCCAGTAGTATTTTTTCGGAGCTTAACACCGGGGAGCTGTTTTTT,CASSIFSELNTGELFF
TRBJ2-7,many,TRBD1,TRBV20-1,TGCAGTGCAACCGGGACAGTCACCTACGAGCAGTACTTC,CSATGTVTYEQYF
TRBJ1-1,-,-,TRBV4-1,TGCGCCAGCAGCCAATTCAAAGGTCAGACGGGGATTGAAGCTTTCTTT,CASSQFKGQTGIEAFF
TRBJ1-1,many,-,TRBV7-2,TGTGCCAGCAGCTTCGGACGGGGAAACACTGAAGCTTTCTTT,CASSFGRGNTEAFF
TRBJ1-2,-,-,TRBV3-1,TGTGCCAGCAGCCAGTTGGTTAAATCTAACTATGGCTACACCTTC,CASSQLVKSNYGYTF
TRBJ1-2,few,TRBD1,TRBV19,TGTGCCAGTAACCCCGGGACAGCGTATGGCTACACCTTC,CASNPGTAYGYTF
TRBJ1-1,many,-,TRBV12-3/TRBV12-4,TGTGCCAGCAGTTTTGACAGCACTGAAGCTTTCTTT,CASSFDSTEAFF
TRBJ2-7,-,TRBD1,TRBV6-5,TGTGCCAGCAGTTACGGGGCGGGACAGGGGGCGAGAGAGCAGTACTTC,CASSYGAGQGAREQYF
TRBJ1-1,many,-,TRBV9,TGTGCCAGCAGCGTAGGTTCAGGGACGAACACTGAAGCTTTCTTT,CASSVGSGTNTEAFF
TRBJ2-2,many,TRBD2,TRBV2,TGTGCCAGCAGTGGTGCGGAGCGGGGGGGCTCCGGGGAGCTGTTTTTT,CASSGAERGGSGELFF
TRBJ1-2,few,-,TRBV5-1,TGCGCCAGCGGCCCGGGACGGAACTATGGCTACACCTTC,CASGPGRNYGYTF
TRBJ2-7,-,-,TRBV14,TGTGCCAGCAGCCCGATTGCAGGGGCCCCACTTTACGAGCAGTACTTC,CASSPIAGAPLYEQYF
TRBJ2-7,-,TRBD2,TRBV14,TGTGCCAGCAGCCAAGAGTTAACTAGCGGGCGGTATAAGGACTACGAGCAGTACTTC,CASSQELTSGRYKDYEQYF
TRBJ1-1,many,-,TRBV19,TGTGCCAGTAGTCCCGGGGACTCACGTGAAGCTTTCTTT,CASSPGDSREAFF
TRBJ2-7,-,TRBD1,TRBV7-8,TGTGCCAGCAGCTATAGGATAGACAGGGGCCACGAGCAGTACTTC,CASSYRIDRGHEQYF
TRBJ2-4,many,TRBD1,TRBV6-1,TGTGCCATACTCGGGACAGGGGGCCTAGCCAAAAACATTCAGTACTTC,CAILGTGGLAKNIQYF
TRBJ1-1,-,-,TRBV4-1,TGCGCCAGCAGCCTAGGAAAGGGGGGAATGAACACTGAAGCTTTCTTT,CASSLGKGGMNTEAFF
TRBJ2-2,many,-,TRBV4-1,TGCGCCAGCAGCCAATTGGACCTCCTGATCTTCACCGGGGAGCTGTTTTTT,CASSQLDLLIFTGELFF
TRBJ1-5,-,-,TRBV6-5,TGTGCCAGCAGTTACGGGCGGGGGGAGCCCCAGCATTTT,CASSYGRGEPQHF
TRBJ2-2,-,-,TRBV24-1,TGTGCCACCAGTGACCCGAGAGGGGCCACCGGGGAGCTGTTTTTT,CATSDPRGATGELFF
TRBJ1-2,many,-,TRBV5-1,TGCGCCAGCAAGGACAGCTCATCCTATGGCTACACCTTC,CASKDSSSYGYTF
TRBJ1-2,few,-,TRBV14,TGTGCCAGCAGCCAAGATCTGGGGGCGGTGGGCTACACCTTC,CASSQDLGAVGYTF
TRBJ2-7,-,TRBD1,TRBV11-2,TGTGCCAGCAGCTTACCCGGGACAGGCAGCTCCTACGAGCAGTACTTC,CASSLPGTGSSYEQYF
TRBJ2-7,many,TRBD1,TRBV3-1,TGTGCCAGCAGCCAGTCCGGGACAGTTCCCTACGAGCAGTACTTC,CASSQSGTVPYEQYF
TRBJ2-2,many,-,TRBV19,TGTGCCAGTAGTGAGTTCACCGCGAACACCGGGGAGCTGTTTTTT,CASSEFTANTGELFF
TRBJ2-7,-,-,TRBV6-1,TGTGCCAGCACCGGGGGGCGCGGGTACGAGCAGTACTTC,CASTGGRGYEQYF
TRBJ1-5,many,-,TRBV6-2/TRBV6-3,TGTGCCAGCAGTCTAGGGGCTTATAGCAATCAGCCCCAGCATTTT,CASSLGAYSNQPQHF
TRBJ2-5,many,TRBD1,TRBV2,TGTGCCAGCAGGCGGGACAGGGGACGCGTGGAGACCCAGTACTTC,CASRRDRGRVETQYF
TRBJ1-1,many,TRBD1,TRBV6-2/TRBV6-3,TGTGCCAGCAGTTACGGGCTTGACAGGGGGCTGACGAACACTGAAGCTTTCTTT,CASSYGLDRGLTNTEAFF
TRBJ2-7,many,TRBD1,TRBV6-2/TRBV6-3,TGTGCCAGCAGTAAGATCCCCCGACAGGGACACTACGAGCAGTACTTC,CASSKIPRQGHYEQYF
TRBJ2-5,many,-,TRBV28,TGTGCCAGCAGCCAACAGGCACCTCAAGAGACCCAGTACTTC,CASSQQAPQETQYF
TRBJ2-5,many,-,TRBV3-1,TGTGCCAGCAGCCAAGAGGACAGAGAGACCCAGTACTTC,CASSQEDRETQYF